Shown below are 22 T cell receptor beta chains from a single sample sequenced in a study of molecular identifiers for immune sequencing clone quantification. One entry per CDR3 protein results from TCRdb running MiXCR on the PCR reads. In the table there are approximately 550,000 distinct CDR3 sequences, 20% to 25% of which are singletons. Sequencing was performed on naive CD8+ T cells from blood, with Jurkat cell RNA spiked in. The subset was: FACS-sorted CD8+CD4-CCR7+CD45RA+ naive T cells. These TCRs come from a human donor in good health. Some libraries in this study had Jurkat cell RNA spiked in.

This clonotype was recorded a few times. The chain employs TRBV7-2 and TRBJ2-3, with 8 bases that match TRBD2. V trimming: 1 base; J trimming: 1 base; junction bases outside the gene matches: 7. Germline V gene sequence: CDR1 SGHTA, CDR2 FQGNSA. The CDR3 is 17 residues long. This chain's CDR3 is CASSLVGAGAGTDTQYF. The CDR3 region has the DNA TGTGCCAGCAGCTTAGTTGGAGCGGGGGCCGGCACAGATACGCAGTATTTT.

In regard to this clonotype: Being one base from a much bigger clone, this may be a read error. This sequence joins TRBV4-1 and TRBJ2-7; D perhaps matches TRBD1 (5 bases). V lost 0 bases and J lost 5, with 11 bases in between. The germline V gene has CDR1 MGHRA and CDR2 YSYEKL. The CDR3 is 14 amino acids. The CDR3 spells CASSQDRTSHEQYF. CDR3 sequence (DNA): TGCGCCAGCAGCCAAGACCGGACATCCCACGAGCAGTACTTC.

The gene calls are TRBV7-9 and TRBJ1-6; TRBD1 might be the D (6 bases). Germline V gives CDR1 SEHNR, CDR2 FQNEAQ (reference sequence). V lost 7 bases to trimming and J lost 6 bases, with 16 bases between them. CDR3 length: 15 amino acids. The CDR3 is CASTNTGFGNSPLHF. DNA of the CDR3: TGTGCCAGCACCAATACAGGGTTTGGTAATTCACCCCTCCACTTT.

This clonotype was counted between two and nine times. The V gene is TRBV27, the J gene TRBJ2-7; D is unresolved. The germline CDR1 and CDR2 sequences are MNHEY and SMNVEV (reference sequence). This CDR3 is 14 amino acids long. Trimming took off 4 bases at V and 5 bases at J, with 15 bases between the two ends. The CDR3 sequence: CASSYAGSEDEQYF. The CDR3 region has the DNA TGTGCCAGCAGTTACGCCGGGTCAGAGGACGAGCAGTACTTC.

This clonotype has a count of ten or more. V gene TRBV4-1 combines with J gene TRBJ1-4, with 8 bases aligning to TRBD1. CDR3 size: 13 residues. Germline loops: CDR1 MGHRA, CDR2 YSYEKL. V was pared by 7 bases and J by 8 bases, with 6 bases of the junction left unmatched. The CDR3 nucleotides are TGCGCCAGCACCGGGACAGGAGGGGAAAAACTGTTTTTT. It encodes CASTGTGGEKLFF.

The V gene is TRBV19, the J gene TRBJ2-2, with D maybe TRBD2 (5 bases). The ends were cut back, 1 base at V and 1 base at J, with 7 bases in the middle. The CDR3 totals 15 residues. Germline V CDR1 and CDR2: LNHDA, SQIVND (reference sequence). CDR3 amino acids: CASSIVGGNTGELFF. The CDR3 region has the DNA TGTGCCAGTAGTATAGTTGGAGGGAACACCGGGGAGCTGTTTTTT.

This clonotype was seen a few times. The V call is TRBV20-1, the J call TRBJ2-3; D tentatively fits TRBD1 or TRBD2 (5 bases each). This CDR3 contains 13 residues. V was pared by 3 bases and J by 7 bases, with 14 bases between. CDR1 and CDR2 (germline): DFQATT, SNEGSKA (reference sequence). CDR3 residues: CSASIRGRYTQYF. The CDR3 bases are TGCAGTGCTAGTATCCGGGGCAGATATACGCAGTATTTT.

On this clonotype: The CDR3 does not end in the conserved phenylalanine or tryptophan, so this is likely a read error. This chain links TRBV4-3 with TRBJ2-1; 9 positions agree with TRBD1. The V segment lost 0 bases and the J segment 6 bases; nucleotides outside the gene matches: 6. Germline values: CDR1 LGHNA, CDR2 YSLEER. The CDR3 covers 16 residues. This chain's CDR3 is CASSQDRRTGANEQFL. CDR3 bases: TGCGCCAGCAGCCAAGATCGTCGGACAGGGGCCAATGAGCAGTTCCTC.

There are many counts of this clonotype. J is TRBJ2-7 and V is TRBV12-3 or TRBV12-4; no firm D call. V lost 4 bases to trimming and J lost 3 bases, with 16 bases between them. The CDR3 totals 15 residues. In DNA, the CDR3 is TGTGCCAGCAGTTGGACGCAATCCGGGTTCTACGAGCAGTACTTC. Encoded protein: CASSWTQSGFYEQYF.

This clonotype was recorded many times. This rearrangement joins TRBV6-2 or TRBV6-3 to TRBJ2-6; D is unresolved. This CDR3 has 11 amino acids. The V and J ends lost 7 bases and 4 bases respectively, with 2 bases between them. CDR1 MNHEY and CDR2 SVGEGT come from the germline V gene. CDR3 protein: CASTGANVLTF. The CDR3 DNA reads TGTGCCAGCACCGGGGCCAACGTCCTGACTTTC.

V is TRBV7-6 and J is TRBJ2-7, with a possible D match to TRBD2 (7 bases). Trimming pared 1 base from V and 5 bases from J, leaving 12 bases between. Germline V gene sequence: CDR1 SGHVS, CDR2 FNYEAQ. The CDR3 has 14 amino acids. The CDR3 DNA reads as TGTGCCAGCAGCTTAGTAGGGGGGGCCGACGAGCAGTACTTC. Its protein product is CASSLVGGADEQYF.

The chain couples TRBV5-1 to TRBJ2-5; the D gene is possibly TRBD2 (5 bases). Trimming stripped 0 bases from V and 3 bases from J, with 15 bases between. The germline V gene encodes CDR1 SGHRS and CDR2 YFSETQ. The CDR3 has 16 amino acids. The CDR3 is CASSLVGVGVEETQYF. DNA of the CDR3: TGCGCCAGCAGCTTGGTGGGTGTGGGAGTGGAAGAGACCCAGTACTTC.

The table lists this clonotype with many counts. This sequence joins TRBV4-1 and TRBJ1-2; D is undetermined. The CDR3 sequence is 16 residues long. V was clipped by 0 bases and J by 1 base, with 12 bases between them. CDR1 and CDR2 from the germline V gene are MGHRA and YSYEKL. CDR3 in amino acids: CASSQDLGSINYGYTF. The CDR3, as DNA: TGCGCCAGCAGCCAAGATCTGGGGAGCATTAACTATGGCTACACCTTC.

The table lists this clonotype with a few counts. This rearrangement joins TRBV11-2 to TRBJ2-5; 10 bases line up with TRBD1. The CDR3 runs to 17 residues. Trimming removed 4 bases from V and 4 bases from J; junction bases left unmatched: 12. CDR1 and CDR2 (germline): SGHAT, FQNNGV. CDR3 bases: TGTGCCAGCAGCTCACGGGTCGGGACAGGGGAGGGAGAGACCCAGTACTTC. This gives the protein CASSSRVGTGEGETQYF.

This clonotype was recorded a few times. This sequence joins TRBV19 and TRBJ2-3, with TRBD2 matching 7 bases. Trimming removed 1 base from V and 6 bases from J; junction bases left unmatched: 7. Looked up from germline, CDR1 is LNHDA and CDR2 is SQIVND (reference sequence). This CDR3 contains 15 residues. The chain's CDR3 is CASSIGTRSADTQYF. Here the CDR3 DNA reads TGTGCCAGTAGTATAGGGACTAGGAGCGCGGATACGCAGTATTTT.

The chain links TRBV6-6 to TRBJ2-2; 8 bases map to TRBD1. CDR1 and CDR2 (germline): MNHNY, SVGAGI (reference sequence). V was clipped by 4 bases and J by 7 bases; unmatched bases: 8. The CDR3 contains 15 residues. The chain's CDR3 is CASSSPDRAGGELFF. Written as DNA, the CDR3 is TGTGCCAGCAGTTCCCCGGACAGGGCCGGCGGGGAGCTGTTTTTT.

This clonotype appeared a few times. The chain has TRBV4-1 and TRBJ2-2; D possibly corresponds to TRBD2 (5 bases). This CDR3 has 18 amino acids. V was shortened by 0 bases and J by 4 bases, with 18 bases between the two germline ends. Germline V CDR1 and CDR2: MGHRA, YSYEKL. The CDR3 loop reads CASSQDSFGDDGTGELFF. The CDR3 nucleotides are TGCGCCAGCAGCCAAGATTCTTTCGGGGATGATGGCACCGGGGAGCTGTTTTTT.

This chain uses TRBV12-3 or TRBV12-4 with TRBJ1-5, with D perhaps matching TRBD1 (6 bases). Trimming took off 6 bases at V and 7 bases at J, with 13 bases between the two ends. This CDR3 is built from 13 residues. The CDR3 protein is CASSLGQTQPQHF. The CDR3 region has the DNA TGTGCCAGCAGCCTCGGACAGACACAGCCCCAGCATTTT.

In the case of this clonotype: A read error is possible here, since a much larger clone lies one base away. This chain joins TRBV4-3 and TRBJ2-7; D remains ambiguous. The V gene's germline CDR1 is LGHNA and CDR2 YSLEER. Trimming took off 1 base at V and 2 bases at J, with 12 bases between the two ends. This CDR3 region has 15 residues. The DNA of the CDR3 is TGCGCCAGCAGCCAAGGCCGGAGATCCCCCTACGAGCAGTACTTC. This translates into CASSQGRRSPYEQYF.

A remark on this clonotype: This sequence may be a read error, since a much larger clone differs from it by one base. This chain joins TRBV5-1 and TRBJ1-1, with a weak D call TRBD1 (6 bases). The CDR3 extends over 12 amino acids. Germline V lookup: CDR1 SGHRS, CDR2 YFSETQ. The CDR3 here is CASEGVGTVAFF. CDR3 coding DNA: TGCGCCAGCGAGGGGGTCGGGACTGTAGCTTTCTTT.

There are many counts of this clonotype. This chain connects TRBV5-5 to TRBJ2-2; D is unresolved. The CDR3 spans 13 residues. The V gene's germline CDR1 is SGHKS and CDR2 YYEKEE (reference sequence). The ends were cut back, 4 bases at V and 4 bases at J, with 8 bases in the middle. Here the CDR3 reads CASSTGGTGELFF. CDR3 in DNA: TGTGCCAGCAGCACGGGCGGCACCGGGGAGCTGTTTTTT.

This clonotype was picked up many times. The V call is TRBV6-6, the J call TRBJ1-1; D is possibly TRBD1 (5 bases). The V gene's germline CDR1 is MNHNY and CDR2 SVGAGI (reference sequence). V shed 4 bases and J shed 0 bases, with 12 bases lying between them. The CDR3 has 15 residues. As DNA, the CDR3 is TGTGCCAGCAGTTTGGGGGACTACTTGAACACTGAAGCTTTCTTT. Its translation: CASSLGDYLNTEAFF.